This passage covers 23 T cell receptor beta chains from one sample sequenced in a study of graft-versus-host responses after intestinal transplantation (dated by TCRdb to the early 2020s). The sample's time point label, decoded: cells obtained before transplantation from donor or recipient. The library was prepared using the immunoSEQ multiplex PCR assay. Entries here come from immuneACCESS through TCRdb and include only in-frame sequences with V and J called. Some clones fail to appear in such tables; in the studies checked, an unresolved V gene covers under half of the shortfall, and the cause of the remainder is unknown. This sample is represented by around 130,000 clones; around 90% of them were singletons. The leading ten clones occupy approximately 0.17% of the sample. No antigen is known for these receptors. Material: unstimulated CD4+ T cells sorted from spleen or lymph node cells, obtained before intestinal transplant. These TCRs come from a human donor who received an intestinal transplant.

As DNA, the CDR3 is TGTGCCAGCAGCTTCCCAAAGGGAGGGGTTTACAATGAGCAGTTCTTC. It codes for CASSFPKGGVYNEQFF. The chain has TRBV11-2 and TRBJ2-1, with 7 bases lining up with TRBD2. Trimming cost V 3 bases and J 4 bases; bases outside gene matches: 9. The CDR3 covers 16 residues. Per germline, CDR1 SGHAT and CDR2 FQNNGV.

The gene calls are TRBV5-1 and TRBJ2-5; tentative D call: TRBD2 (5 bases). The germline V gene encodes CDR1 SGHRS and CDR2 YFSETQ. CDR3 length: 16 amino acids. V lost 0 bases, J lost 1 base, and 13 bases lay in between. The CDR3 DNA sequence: TGCGCCAGCAGCTTGGGACCGGGTCGGGGCCAAGAGACCCAGTACTTC. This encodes CASSLGPGRGQETQYF.

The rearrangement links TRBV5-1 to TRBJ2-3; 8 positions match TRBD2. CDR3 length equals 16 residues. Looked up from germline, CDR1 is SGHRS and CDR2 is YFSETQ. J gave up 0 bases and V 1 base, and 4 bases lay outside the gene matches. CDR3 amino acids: CASSLSGGTSTDTQYF. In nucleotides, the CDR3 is TGCGCCAGCAGCTTGTCGGGGGGGACAAGCACAGATACGCAGTATTTT.

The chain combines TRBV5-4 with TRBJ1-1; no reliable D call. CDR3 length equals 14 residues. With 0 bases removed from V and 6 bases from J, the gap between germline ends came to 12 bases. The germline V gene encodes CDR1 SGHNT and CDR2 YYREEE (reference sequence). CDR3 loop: CASSLVGKSAEAFF. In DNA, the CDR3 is TGTGCCAGCAGCTTGGTTGGGAAGAGCGCTGAAGCTTTCTTT.

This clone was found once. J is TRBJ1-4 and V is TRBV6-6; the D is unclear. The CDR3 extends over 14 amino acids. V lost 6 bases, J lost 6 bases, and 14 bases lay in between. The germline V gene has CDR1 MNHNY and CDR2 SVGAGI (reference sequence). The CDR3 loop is CASSSGRTYEKLFF. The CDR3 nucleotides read TGTGCCAGCAGCTCCGGGCGGACCTATGAAAAACTGTTTTTT.

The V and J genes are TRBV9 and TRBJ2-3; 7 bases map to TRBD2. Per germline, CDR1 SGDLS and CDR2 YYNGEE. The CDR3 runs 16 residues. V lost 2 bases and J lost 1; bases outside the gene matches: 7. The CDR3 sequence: CASSVLGGRGTDTQYF. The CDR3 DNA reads TGTGCCAGCAGCGTCCTGGGGGGGAGGGGCACAGATACGCAGTATTTT.

The CDR3 DNA sequence: TGTGCCAGCAAGAGTGAAAGAGGGACTGAAGCTTTCTTT. This translates into CASKSERGTEAFF. The V gene is TRBV6-1, the J gene TRBJ1-1; D gene ambiguous. CDR3 length: 13 amino acids. Germline loops: CDR1 MNHNS, CDR2 SASEGT. Between the trimmed V and J ends, which lost 7 bases and 5 bases, there was a span of 14 bases.

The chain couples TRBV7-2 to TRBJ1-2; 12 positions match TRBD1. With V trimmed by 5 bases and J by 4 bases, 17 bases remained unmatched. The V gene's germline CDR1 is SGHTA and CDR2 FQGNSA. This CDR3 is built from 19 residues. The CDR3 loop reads CASSLLEGTGGSTLYGYTF. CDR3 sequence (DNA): TGTGCCAGCAGCCTACTAGAGGGGACAGGGGGCAGTACGCTCTATGGCTACACCTTC.

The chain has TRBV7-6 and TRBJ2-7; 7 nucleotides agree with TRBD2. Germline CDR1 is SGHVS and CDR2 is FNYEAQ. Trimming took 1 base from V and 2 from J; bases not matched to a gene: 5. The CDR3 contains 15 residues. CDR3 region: CASSLDAGVTYEQYF. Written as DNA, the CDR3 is TGTGCCAGCAGCTTAGATGCGGGGGTGACCTACGAGCAGTACTTC.

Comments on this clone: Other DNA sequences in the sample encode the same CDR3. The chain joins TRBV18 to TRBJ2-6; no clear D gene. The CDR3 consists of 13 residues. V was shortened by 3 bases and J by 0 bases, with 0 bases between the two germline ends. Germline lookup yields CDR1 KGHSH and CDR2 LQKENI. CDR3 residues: CASSPSGANVLTF. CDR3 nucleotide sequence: TGTGCCAGCTCACCCTCTGGGGCCAACGTCCTGACTTTC.

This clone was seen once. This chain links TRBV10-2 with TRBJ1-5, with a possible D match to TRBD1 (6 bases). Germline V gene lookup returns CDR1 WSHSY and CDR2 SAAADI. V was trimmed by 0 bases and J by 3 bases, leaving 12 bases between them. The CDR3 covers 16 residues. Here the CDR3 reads CASSESETGLNQPQHF. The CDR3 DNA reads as TGCGCCAGCAGTGAGTCAGAGACAGGCCTCAATCAGCCCCAGCATTTT.

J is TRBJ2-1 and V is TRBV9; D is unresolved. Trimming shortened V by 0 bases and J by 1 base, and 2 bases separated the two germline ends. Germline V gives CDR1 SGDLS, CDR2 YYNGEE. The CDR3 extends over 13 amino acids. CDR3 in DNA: TGTGCCAGCAGCGTAGATTCCTACAATGAGCAGTTCTTC. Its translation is CASSVDSYNEQFF.

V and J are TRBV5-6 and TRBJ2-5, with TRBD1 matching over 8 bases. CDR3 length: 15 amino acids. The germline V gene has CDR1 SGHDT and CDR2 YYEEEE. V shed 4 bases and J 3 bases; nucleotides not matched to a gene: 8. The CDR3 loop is CASSPPGGGKETQYF. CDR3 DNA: TGTGCCAGCAGCCCGCCAGGGGGCGGAAAAGAGACCCAGTACTTC.

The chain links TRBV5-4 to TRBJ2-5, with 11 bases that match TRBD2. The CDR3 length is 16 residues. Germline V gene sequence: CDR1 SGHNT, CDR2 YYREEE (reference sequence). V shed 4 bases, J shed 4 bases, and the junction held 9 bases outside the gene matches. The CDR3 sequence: CASSLGTSGFGETQYF. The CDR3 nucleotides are TGTGCCAGCAGCCTCGGGACTAGCGGCTTTGGAGAGACCCAGTACTTC. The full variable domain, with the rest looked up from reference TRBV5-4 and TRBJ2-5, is ETGVTQSPTHLIKTRGQQVTLRCSSQSGHNTVSWYQQALGQGPQFIFQYYREEENGRGNFPPRFSGLQFPNYSSELNVNALELDDSALYLCASSLGTSGFGETQYFGPGTRLLVL.

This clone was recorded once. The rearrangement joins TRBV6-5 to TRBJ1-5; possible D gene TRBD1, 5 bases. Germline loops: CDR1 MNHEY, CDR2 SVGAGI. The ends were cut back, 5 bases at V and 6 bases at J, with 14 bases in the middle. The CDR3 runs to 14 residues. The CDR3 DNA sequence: TGTGCCAGCAGTGAAACTCGGGGGACTCAGCCCCAGCATTTT. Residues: CASSETRGTQPQHF.

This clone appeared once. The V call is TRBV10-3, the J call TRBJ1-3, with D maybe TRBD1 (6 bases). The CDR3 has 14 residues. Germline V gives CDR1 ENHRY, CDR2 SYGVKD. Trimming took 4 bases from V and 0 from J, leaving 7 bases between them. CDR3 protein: CAISAGDSGNTIYF. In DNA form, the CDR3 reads TGTGCCATCAGTGCAGGGGACTCTGGAAACACCATATATTTT.

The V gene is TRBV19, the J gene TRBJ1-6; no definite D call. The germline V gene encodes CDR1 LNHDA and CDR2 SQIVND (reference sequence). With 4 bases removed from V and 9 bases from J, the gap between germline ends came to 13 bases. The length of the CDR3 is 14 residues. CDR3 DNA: TGTGCCAGTAGTAGGGAGGAGATAATTTCACCCCTCCACTTT. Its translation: CASSREEIISPLHF. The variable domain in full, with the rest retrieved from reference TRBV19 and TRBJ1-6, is DGGITQSPKYLFRKEGQNVTLSCEQNLNHDAMYWYRQDPGQGLRLIYYSQIVNDFQKGDIAEGYSVSREKKESFPLTVTSAQKNPTAFYLCASSREEIISPLHFGNGTRLTVT.

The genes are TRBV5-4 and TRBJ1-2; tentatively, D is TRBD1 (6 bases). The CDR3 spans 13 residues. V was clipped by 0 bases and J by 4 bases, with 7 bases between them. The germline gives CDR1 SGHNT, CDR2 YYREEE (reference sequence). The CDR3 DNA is TGTGCCAGCAGCTTGGAAGGGGGCTATGGCTACACCTTC. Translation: CASSLEGGYGYTF.

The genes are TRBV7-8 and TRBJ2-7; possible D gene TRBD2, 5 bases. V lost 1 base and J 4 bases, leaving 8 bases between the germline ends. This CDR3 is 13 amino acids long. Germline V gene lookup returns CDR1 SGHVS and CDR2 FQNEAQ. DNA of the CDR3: TGTGCCAGCAGCTTAGGCCTAGCATACGAGCAGTACTTC. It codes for CASSLGLAYEQYF.

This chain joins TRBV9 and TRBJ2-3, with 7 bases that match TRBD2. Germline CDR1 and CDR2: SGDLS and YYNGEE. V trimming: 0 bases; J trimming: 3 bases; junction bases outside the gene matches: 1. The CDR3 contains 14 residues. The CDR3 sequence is CASSVDGGTDTQYF. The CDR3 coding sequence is TGTGCCAGCAGCGTAGACGGGGGGACAGATACGCAGTATTTT.

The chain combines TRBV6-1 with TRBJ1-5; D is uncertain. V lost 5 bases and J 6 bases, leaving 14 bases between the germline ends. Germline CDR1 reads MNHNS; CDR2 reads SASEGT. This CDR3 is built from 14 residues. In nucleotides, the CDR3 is TGTGCCAGCAGTCCGACGCTTTATCGTCAGCCCCAGCATTTT. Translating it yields CASSPTLYRQPQHF.

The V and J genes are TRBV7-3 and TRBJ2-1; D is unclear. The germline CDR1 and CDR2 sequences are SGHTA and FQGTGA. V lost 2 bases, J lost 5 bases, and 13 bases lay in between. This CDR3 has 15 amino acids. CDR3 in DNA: TGTGCCAGCAGCTTACAAGGCGGCCCAAACAATGAGCAGTTCTTC. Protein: CASSLQGGPNNEQFF.

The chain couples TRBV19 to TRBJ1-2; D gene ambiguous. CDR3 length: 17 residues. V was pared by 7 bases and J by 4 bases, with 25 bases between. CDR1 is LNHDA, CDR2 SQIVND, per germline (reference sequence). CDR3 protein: CASMGTEGIQRPYGYTF. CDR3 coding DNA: TGTGCCAGTATGGGAACCGAGGGCATTCAGCGCCCCTATGGCTACACCTTC.